The next 26 T cell receptor beta chains were all read from a single sample in a study of vaccination and CD4 T cells after COVID-19. This sample's time point: late sampling 161 to 241 days after vaccination in a few convalescent patients. From the PCR reads, TCRdb called clonotypes with MiXCR, one entry per CDR3 protein. This table holds 26,000 or so distinct CDR3 sequences, approximately 51% found once. The sample here was CD4+ T cells from blood, taken about 7 months after SARS-CoV-2 vaccination. These receptors were taken from a human donor who had recovered from COVID-19.

This clonotype showed up just a few times. The CDR3 DNA is TGCAGTGCTAGAGATGGACCTCAAGAGACCCAGTACTTC. The encoded protein is CSARDGPQETQYF. The V call is TRBV20-1, the J call TRBJ2-5, with D unclear. Germline V gene sequence: CDR1 DFQATT, CDR2 SNEGSKA (reference sequence). The CDR3 has 13 residues. The V gene lost 0 bases and the J gene lost 2 bases, with 7 bases spanning the gap.

CDR3 in amino acids: CASSSGTGETQYF. The DNA of the CDR3 is TGTGCCAGCAGCTCCGGGACGGGAGAGACCCAGTACTTC. J is TRBJ2-5 and V is TRBV7-7, with D perhaps given as TRBD1 or TRBD2 (5 bases each). The CDR3 is 13 amino acids. With 4 bases removed from V and 4 bases from J, the gap between germline ends came to 10 bases. Germline CDR1 reads SSHAT; CDR2 reads FNYEAQ (reference sequence). The full variable domain, completed using reference TRBV7-7 and TRBJ2-5, is GAGVSQSPRYKVTKRGQDVTLRCDPISSHATLYWYQQALGQGPEFLTYFNYEAQPDKSGLPSDRFSAERPEGSISTLTIQRTEQRDSAMYRCASSSGTGETQYFGPGTRLLVL.

This clonotype came up a few times. This chain connects TRBV23-1 to TRBJ1-5; maybe TRBD1 (5 bases). TRBV23-1 is noted as an ORF with a role that remains uncertain. The CDR3 is 16 residues long. Trimming cost V 2 bases and J 0 bases, with 11 bases left between them. The CDR3 protein is CASSQKRGYSNQPQHF. In DNA form, the CDR3 reads TGCGCCAGCAGTCAAAAGAGGGGCTATAGCAATCAGCCCCAGCATTTT.

This chain links TRBV19 with TRBJ2-1; unclear D gene. CDR1 is LNHDA and CDR2 is SQIVND in the germline V gene (reference sequence). The V gene lost 1 base and the J gene lost 0 bases, with 19 bases spanning the gap. This CDR3 is 19 amino acids long. CDR3 sequence: CASSIVGLGAQRSYNEQFF. The DNA of the CDR3 is TGTGCCAGTAGTATAGTTGGTTTAGGTGCACAGCGCTCCTACAATGAGCAGTTCTTC.

The chain uses TRBV27 and TRBJ2-7; possibly TRBD1 for D (6 bases). V lost 5 bases and J lost 6, with 20 bases in between. Germline V gives CDR1 MNHEY, CDR2 SMNVEV (reference sequence). The CDR3 extends over 15 amino acids. The CDR3 DNA reads TGTGCCAGCAGTCCACGTACAGGGAGCCTCCTCGAGCAGTACTTC. This sequence encodes CASSPRTGSLLEQYF.

This chain connects TRBV7-2 to TRBJ2-7, with 7 bases fitting TRBD2. V lost 2 bases, J lost 4 bases, and 8 bases stayed unmatched. The CDR3 runs 15 residues. Per the germline V gene, CDR1 is SGHTA and CDR2 is FQGNSA. The CDR3 protein is CASSLTGGSGYEQYF. The CDR3 DNA sequence: TGTGCCAGCAGCTTAACCGGCGGGAGTGGATACGAGCAGTACTTC.

This clonotype was counted only a few times. V usage is TRBV20-1 and J usage is TRBJ2-3, with unresolved D. The CDR3 covers 10 residues. V lost 5 bases and J lost 2, with 2 bases in between. Per germline, CDR1 DFQATT and CDR2 SNEGSKA (reference sequence). The CDR3 DNA reads as TGCAGTGCTTCCACAGATACGCAGTATTTT. This sequence encodes CSASTDTQYF.

This clonotype has only one observation. The J gene is TRBJ1-2, the V gene TRBV12-1. TRBV12-1 is designated a pseudogene. This CDR3 contains 13 residues. The DNA for the CDR3 is TGTGCCAGCAGCTTCGGACGGCCCTATGGCTACACCTTC. Amino acid sequence: CASSFGRPYGYTF.

This chain links TRBV7-9 with TRBJ2-7; 7 nucleotides match TRBD1. The J segment lost 3 bases and the V segment lost 5 bases, leaving 7 bases of the junction unmatched. The CDR3 is made up of 14 amino acids. Germline-derived CDR1 and CDR2 are SEHNR and FQNEAQ (reference sequence). As DNA, the CDR3 is TGTGCCAGCAGCACAGGACAGGATTACTACGAGCAGTACTTC. Amino acids: CASSTGQDYYEQYF.

The V gene is TRBV6-1, the J gene TRBJ1-6; D perhaps matches TRBD1 (6 bases). CDR1 is MNHNS and CDR2 is SASEGT in the germline V gene. CDR3 size: 14 residues. V was shortened by 10 bases and J by 4 bases, with 14 bases between the two germline ends. The DNA for the CDR3 is TGTGCCACCCTAGGGGGTTCTTATAATTCACCCCTCCACTTT. It yields the protein CATLGGSYNSPLHF.

The chain is built from TRBV7-8 and TRBJ2-7, with D unclear. V lost 1 base and J 3 bases, leaving 10 bases between the germline ends. CDR1 and CDR2 from the germline V gene are SGHVS and FQNEAQ. CDR3 length equals 14 residues. CDR3: CASSLGTTDYEQYF. As DNA, the CDR3 is TGTGCCAGCAGCTTAGGGACGACTGACTACGAGCAGTACTTC.

The chain recombines TRBV6-1 with TRBJ2-2, with 9 positions matching TRBD2. The V gene's germline CDR1 is MNHNS and CDR2 SASEGT. Trimming took 6 bases from V and 0 from J; bases not matched to a gene: 2. CDR3 length: 15 amino acids. In DNA form, the CDR3 reads TGTGCCAGCAGCCGACTAGCGGCGAACACCGGGGAGCTGTTTTTT. This encodes CASSRLAANTGELFF.

This clonotype was observed a handful of times. The V and J genes are TRBV7-9 and TRBJ1-6, with unresolved D. Germline V gene data show CDR1 as SEHNR and CDR2 as FQNEAQ (reference sequence). The CDR3 contains 17 residues. V was trimmed by 1 base and J by 6 bases, leaving 16 bases between them. The CDR3 DNA reads TGTGCCAGCAGCTTAGACTGGACGGGCGCGTTTAATTCACCCCTCCACTTT. It translates to CASSLDWTGAFNSPLHF. Looking up the rest from reference TRBV7-9 and TRBJ1-6 gives the full variable domain: DTGVSQNPRHKITKRGQNVTFRCDPISEHNRLYWYRQTLGQGPEFLTYFQNEAQLEKSRLLSDRFSAERPKGSFSTLEIQRTEQGDSAMYLCASSLDWTGAFNSPLHFGNGTRLTVT.

This clonotype was picked up a small number of times. V and J are TRBV7-8 and TRBJ2-7; 8 nucleotides match TRBD2. After removal of 5 bases from V and 0 bases from J, the junction contained 9 bases not matched to a gene. CDR1 and CDR2 (germline): SGHVS, FQNEAQ. The CDR3 loop spans 16 amino acids. CDR3 DNA: TGTGCCAGCAGCCTAAACACGGGGGGGAGCTCCTACGAGCAGTACTTC. This sequence encodes CASSLNTGGSSYEQYF.

The rearrangement uses TRBV6-5 and TRBJ2-7; D is unclear. V lost 2 bases to trimming and J lost 2 bases, with 10 bases between them. Looked up from germline, CDR1 is MNHEY and CDR2 is SVGAGI. The CDR3 is 14 amino acids. CDR3 nucleotides: TGTGCCAGCAGTTACCAGGACCCAGCCTACGAGCAGTACTTC. Encoded protein: CASSYQDPAYEQYF.

This clonotype has a handful of counts. The V and J genes are TRBV27 and TRBJ2-1, with a possible D match to TRBD2 (6 bases). Germline V gives CDR1 MNHEY, CDR2 SMNVEV (reference sequence). The CDR3 has 14 residues. V shed 5 bases and J shed 5 bases, with 13 bases lying between them. CDR3 DNA: TGTGCCAGCAGTCCCTGGACTAACGACAATGAGCAGTTCTTC. It yields the protein CASSPWTNDNEQFF.

The chain uses TRBV5-1 and TRBJ2-3; 7 bases are shared with TRBD1. V lost 4 bases to trimming and J lost 0 bases; unmatched junction nucleotides: 2. CDR1 is SGHRS and CDR2 is YFSETQ in the germline V gene. The CDR3 is 14 amino acids. CDR3 nucleotide sequence: TGCGCCAGCAGCAGGGACAGTAGCACAGATACGCAGTATTTT. Protein sequence: CASSRDSSTDTQYF. Looking up the rest from reference TRBV5-1 and TRBJ2-3 gives the full variable domain: KAGVTQTPRYLIKTRGQQVTLSCSPISGHRSVSWYQQTPGQGLQFLFEYFSETQRNKGNFPGRFSGRQFSNSRSEMNVSTLELGDSALYLCASSRDSSTDTQYFGPGTRLTVL.

V usage is TRBV20-1 and J usage is TRBJ1-1, with D uncertain. V was shortened by 4 bases and J by 0 bases, with 15 bases between the two germline ends. The CDR3 has 15 residues. From germline, CDR1 is DFQATT and CDR2 SNEGSKA (reference sequence). CDR3: CSAIGTAVLNTEAFF. In nucleotides, the CDR3 is TGCAGTGCTATTGGTACGGCAGTCCTGAACACTGAAGCTTTCTTT.

The rearrangement uses TRBV27 and TRBJ2-7; 9 nucleotides line up with TRBD2. This CDR3 region has 14 residues. The germline V gene has CDR1 MNHEY and CDR2 SMNVEV (reference sequence). V was clipped by 2 bases and J by 2 bases; unmatched bases: 1. Here the CDR3 DNA reads TGTGCCAGCAGTTTAATAGCGGGAGCCTACGAGCAGTACTTC. Protein sequence: CASSLIAGAYEQYF.

Turning to this clonotype: Lacking the conserved final phenylalanine or tryptophan, this CDR3 likely reflects a read error. The chain is built from TRBV20-1 and TRBJ2-5; 9 nucleotides line up with TRBD1. The V gene's germline CDR1 is DFQATT and CDR2 SNEGSKA (reference sequence). V trimming: 7 bases; J trimming: 5 bases; junction bases outside the gene matches: 14. This CDR3 comprises 15 residues. The CDR3 nucleotides read TGCAGTGGAGGAGTCAGGACAGGGGTAAGGGAGACCCAGTACTTA. Amino acids: CSGGVRTGVRETQYL.

This chain joins TRBV25-1 and TRBJ2-5, with 7 positions matching TRBD2. J gave up 6 bases and V 7 bases, and 8 bases lay outside the gene matches. Germline V gene data show CDR1 as MGHDK and CDR2 as SYGVNS. The CDR3 length is 13 residues. As DNA, the CDR3 is TGTGCCAGCACGGGGACGGGGGGAAAGACCCAGTACTTC. Amino acids: CASTGTGGKTQYF.

The table lists this clonotype with a few counts. The V gene is TRBV7-2, the J gene TRBJ1-6; no clear D gene. The CDR3 covers 14 residues. Trimming took 7 bases from V and 1 from J, leaving 8 bases between them. CDR1 and CDR2 (germline): SGHTA, FQGNSA. CDR3 DNA: TGTGCCAGCATTGCCAGGTCCTATAATTCACCCCTCCACTTT. It specifies CASIARSYNSPLHF.

The chain recombines TRBV7-2 with TRBJ2-5, with TRBD2 matching over 7 bases. CDR1 SGHTA and CDR2 FQGNSA come from the germline V gene. This CDR3 has 15 residues. The trim removed 4 bases at V and 4 bases at J, leaving 9 bases unmatched. CDR3 nucleotides: TGTGCCAGCAGCTCCAGCGGGGTGCGAGGAGAGACCCAGTACTTC. Translated, it gives CASSSSGVRGETQYF.

The genes are TRBV27 and TRBJ2-7; perhaps TRBD2 as D (7 bases). Germline V CDR1 and CDR2: MNHEY, SMNVEV (reference sequence). The CDR3 is 14 residues long. With 6 bases removed from V and 7 bases from J, the gap between germline ends came to 19 bases. The CDR3 reads CASSQQGWGGEQYF. The DNA for the CDR3 is TGTGCCAGCAGCCAACAGGGTTGGGGAGGGGAGCAGTACTTC.

Regarding this clonotype: Its ends do not fully match the called genes, so a read error is possible. This rearrangement joins TRBV20-1 to TRBJ2-7, with 9 bases identical to TRBD1. CDR3 length equals 14 residues. The germline CDR1 and CDR2 sequences are DFQATT and SNEGSKA (reference sequence). Here the CDR3 reads CSARDPGQGYEQYF. CDR3 sequence (DNA): TGCAGTGCTAGAGATCCGGGACAGGGCTACGAACAGTACTTC.

This clonotype showed up just a few times. The chain's CDR3 is CASRGQGDAEAFF. Here the CDR3 DNA reads TGTGCCAGCAGGGGACAGGGCGACGCTGAAGCTTTCTTT. This chain uses TRBV28 with TRBJ1-1; 9 positions agree with TRBD1. V was clipped by 6 bases and J by 6 bases; unmatched bases: 5. This CDR3 comprises 13 residues. Germline V gene lookup returns CDR1 MDHEN and CDR2 SYDVKM.